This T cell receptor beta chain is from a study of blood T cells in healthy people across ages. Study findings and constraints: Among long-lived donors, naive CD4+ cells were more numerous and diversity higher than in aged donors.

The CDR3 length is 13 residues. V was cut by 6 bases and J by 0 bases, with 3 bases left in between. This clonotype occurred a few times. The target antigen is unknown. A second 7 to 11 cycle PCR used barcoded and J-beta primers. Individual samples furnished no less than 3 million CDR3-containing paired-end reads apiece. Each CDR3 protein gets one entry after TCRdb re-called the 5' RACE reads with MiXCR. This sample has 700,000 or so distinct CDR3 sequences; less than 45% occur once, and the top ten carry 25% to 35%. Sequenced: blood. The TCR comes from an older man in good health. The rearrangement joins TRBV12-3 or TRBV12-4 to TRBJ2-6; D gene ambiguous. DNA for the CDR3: TGTGCCAGCAGGTACTCTGGGGCCAACGTCCTGACTTTC. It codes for CASRYSGANVLTF.